The sequence of this T cell receptor beta chain was determined in a study of response to subunit inactivated influenza vaccine. Findings and limits, study-wide: New T cells are recruited in small numbers by each seasonal influenza vaccination, according to the authors' suggestion.

Each CDR3 protein is one row after TCRdb ran MiXCR on the RT-PCR reads. Of 170,000 or so distinct CDR3 sequences listed, around 10% were seen once; the top ten hold under 40%. The length of the CDR3 is 15 residues. Germline assignment: CDR1 SQVTM and CDR2 ANQGSEA. Trimming took off 6 bases at V and 0 bases at J, with 15 bases between the two ends. This clonotype has ten or more counts. Its antigen remains unidentified. This rearrangement joins TRBV29-1 to TRBJ2-1, with D perhaps assigned TRBD1 or TRBD2 (6 bases each). Here the sequenced sample was CD8+ T cells sorted from PBMCs, taken roughly 24 months after vaccination. This TCR was recovered from a man aged 45 to 70 who received an inactivated influenza vaccine. This CDR3 reads CSVAGGRSSYNEQFF. CDR3 coding DNA: TGCAGCGTGGCCGGGGGCCGGAGCTCCTACAATGAGCAGTTCTTC.